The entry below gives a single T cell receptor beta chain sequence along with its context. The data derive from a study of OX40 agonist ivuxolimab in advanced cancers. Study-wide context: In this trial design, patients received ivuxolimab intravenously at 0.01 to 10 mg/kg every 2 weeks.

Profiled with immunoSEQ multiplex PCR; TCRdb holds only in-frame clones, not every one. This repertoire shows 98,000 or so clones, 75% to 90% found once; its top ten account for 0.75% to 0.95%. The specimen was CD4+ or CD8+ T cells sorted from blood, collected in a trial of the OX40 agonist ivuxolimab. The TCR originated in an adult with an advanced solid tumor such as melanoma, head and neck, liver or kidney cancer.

This CDR3 reads CASSDQVYEQYF. The CDR3 DNA reads as TGTGCCAGCAGTGATCAGGTCTACGAGCAGTACTTC. The rearrangement links TRBV6-1 to TRBJ2-7; D gene unclear. Germline V gene sequence: CDR1 MNHNS, CDR2 SASEGT. The CDR3 contains 12 residues. V lost 3 bases to trimming and J lost 3 bases, with 6 bases between them.